Sequencing of this T cell receptor beta chain was carried out in a study of blood T cell repertoires in COVID-19. In the study overall: Samples representing acute and convalescent COVID-19 were sourced from the United States, Italy and Spain. Sources were T cells, B-cell-depleted T cells, or PBMCs; the material itself was cDNA or gDNA.

CDR1 SGHDN and CDR2 FVKESK come from the germline V gene. The CDR3 is made up of 12 amino acids. The V gene lost 4 bases and the J gene lost 3 bases, with 7 bases spanning the gap. This table comes from immunoSEQ multiplex PCR, and its TCRdb copy is limited to in-frame clones, with some not included. The sample holds about 190,000 clones, roughly nine tenths seen once. The rearrangement joins TRBV14 to TRBJ2-7; D not certain. The clonotype comes from a man between 65 and 79 years old with active or convalescent COVID-19. The material sequenced was peripheral blood. This CDR3 reads CASSPNDYEQYF. CDR3 coding DNA: TGTGCCAGCAGCCCTAACGACTACGAGCAGTACTTC.